The next 7 T cell receptor beta chains were all read from a single sample in a study of T cells in localized non-small cell lung cancer. Assay used: immunoSEQ multiplex PCR; TCRdb lists only in-frame clones, some missing. This sample has 50,000 to 55,000 clones, with approximately 80% found just once. The sequences come from peripheral blood mononuclear cells, collected before any cancer treatment. The receptors were gathered from a man between 40 and 75 years old with stage III lung adenocarcinoma.

V usage is TRBV11-3 and J usage is TRBJ1-1, with D perhaps matching TRBD1 (5 bases). Germline CDR1 reads SGHNT; CDR2 reads YENEEA. V lost 3 bases, J lost 1 base, and 15 bases lay in between. The CDR3 runs 16 residues. CDR3 bases: TGTGCCAGCAGCTTGAGGGGTGAGGACCCGAACACTGAAGCTTTCTTT. As protein: CASSLRGEDPNTEAFF.

The chain joins TRBV7-9 to TRBJ1-2, with 7 bases matching TRBD1. CDR3 size: 12 residues. From germline, CDR1 is SEHNR and CDR2 FQNEAQ (reference sequence). The trim removed 5 bases at V and 6 bases at J, leaving 3 bases unmatched. In nucleotides, the CDR3 is TGTGCCAGCAGCCGGGACAGCGATGGCTACACCTTC. It encodes CASSRDSDGYTF.

V usage is TRBV5-1 and J usage is TRBJ2-5, with 7 positions matching TRBD2. The J segment lost 0 bases and the V segment lost 7 bases, leaving 6 bases of the junction unmatched. Germline CDR1 SGHRS, CDR2 YFSETQ. This CDR3 has 14 residues. In nucleotides, the CDR3 is TGCGCCAGCCAACCCGGGGGGAACCAAGAGACCCAGTACTTC. It codes for CASQPGGNQETQYF.

The V and J genes are TRBV19 and TRBJ1-4; D is uncertain. The CDR3 totals 14 residues. Between the trimmed V and J ends, which lost 6 bases and 11 bases, there was a span of 19 bases. Germline lookup yields CDR1 LNHDA and CDR2 SQIVND (reference sequence). CDR3 protein: CASSFRAPDEKLFF. In nucleotides, the CDR3 is TGTGCCAGTAGCTTCCGGGCCCCGGACGAGAAACTGTTTTTT.

The V call is TRBV18, the J call TRBJ2-7; D is ambiguous. Germline CDR1 and CDR2: KGHSH and LQKENI. There are 17 residues in the CDR3. V lost 3 bases, J lost 1 base, and 19 bases lay in between. The CDR3 sequence is CASSPPGWQDPSYEQYF. CDR3 DNA: TGTGCCAGCTCACCGCCCGGGTGGCAGGACCCGTCCTACGAGCAGTACTTC. Full variable domain (outside the CDR3, taken from reference TRBV18 and TRBJ2-7): NAGVMQNPRHLVRRRGQEARLRCSPMKGHSHVYWYRQLPEEGLKFMVYLQKENIIDESGMPKERFSAEFPKEGPSILRIQQVVRGDSAAYFCASSPPGWQDPSYEQYFGPGTRLTVT.

This clone is medium-sized (0.01 to 0.1%) within its sample. The DNA of the CDR3 is TGTGCCAGCAGCTTATTTGAGGCAGGTGCAGATACGCAGTATTTT. Translation gives CASSLFEAGADTQYF. The chain carries TRBV7-9 and TRBJ2-3, with D unclear. CDR1 SEHNR and CDR2 FQNEAQ come from the germline V gene (reference sequence). CDR3 length: 15 residues. V was cut by 2 bases and J by 4 bases, with 13 bases left in between.

The genes are TRBV5-8 and TRBJ2-2; tentative D call: TRBD2 (6 bases). The CDR3 contains 17 residues. With 1 base removed from V and 2 bases from J, the gap between germline ends came to 15 bases. CDR1 is SGHTS, CDR2 YDEGEE, per germline. This CDR3 is CASSLSFGSDNTGELFF. In DNA, the CDR3 is TGTGCCAGCAGCTTGTCTTTCGGGAGCGATAACACCGGGGAGCTGTTTTTT.